This T cell receptor beta chain stems from a study of cytomegalovirus exposure and HLA in healthy donors (dated by TCRdb to 2016 to 2017). Concerning the study at large: According to an earlier analysis of a few hundred of the donors, about 179 million T cells yielded 100 million or so unique TCR beta sequences and about 300 Gb of sequence data. An early release covering approximately 600 HLA-typed donors comprised approximately 290 gigabases of sequencing data and tens of millions of unique TCR sequences. Among the roughly 400 genotyped donors, approximately 77% belonged to the genetic ancestry cluster associated with self-reported Caucasian donors. The study was designed to test whether signatures of past pathogen exposure could be identified by cataloging public T cell receptors. The T cell repertoires of several hundred subjects were profiled by immunosequencing and related to cytomegalovirus serostatus. In addition to the first cohort of roughly 700 subjects, a separate validation cohort of 120 different subjects was used. To predict cytomegalovirus infection status, the study combined high-throughput TCR immunosequencing, statistical association of individual TCRs with disease status, and machine learning. A later analysis re-analyzed previously published TCR beta repertoires from hundreds of donors and added high-resolution HLA genotyping to study TCR occurrence patterns. The later analysis used no new phenotypic data to find candidate immune exposures, relying instead on TCR beta sequences and their occurrence across donors. An earlier analysis of fewer than 750 of the donors used high-throughput TCR beta sequencing to judge whether each TCR beta V gene segment behaved as functional or pseudogenic. Donor age, sex, ethnicity and CMV serostatus were collected together with the repertoire data. A later genetic analysis took genome-wide SNP genotypes for about 55% of the roughly 700 donors and used that subset as a discovery cohort. All discovery cohort repertoires had been generated on a single sequencing platform. Both class I and class II loci were covered by HLA typing, at four-digit resolution. Typing coverage differed by locus: A, B, C, DRB1 and DQB1 were typed in roughly 629-640 donors, DQA1 in about 510, DPA1 in around 580, and DPB1 in just under 490. Because of strong linkage in the cohort, 4 to 6 DR-DQ haplotypes were treated as single units for association and clustering. On average, 235,054 unique TCR beta nucleotide sequences were sequenced per donor among about 400 genotyped donors of the cohort, with roughly a sixth of those sequences being non-productive. Study-wide conclusions, independent of this receptor: At a false discovery rate of 0.05, a later analysis linked around 15,000 TCR beta sequences to specific HLA alleles. In a later analysis, HLA-associated TCR beta chains were found to be more clonally expanded and to have lower generation probabilities than equally common non-associated chains. A later analysis found that TCR association rates varied across HLA loci, with DRB1 alleles showing the most associated TCRs and HLA-C alleles the fewest. Broadly in line with IMGT annotations, most TCR beta V segments showed up in productive rearrangements about 87% or about 30% of the time in an earlier analysis of 587 of the donors. Most TCR sequences were observed very rarely across donors, whereas some public TCRs were present in many individuals. In a later analysis, several top co-occurrence clusters were reported to appear linked to parvovirus B19, influenza, CMV and Epstein-Barr virus. A few of the identified cytomegalovirus-associated TCR beta chains were confirmed in vitro to be specific for cytomegalovirus antigens. The classifier was reported to diagnose cytomegalovirus status with high specificity and sensitivity in both the original and validation cohorts. CMV serostatus was the only immune exposure information available for the cohort. Because counts were too low, roughly 16 rarely observed V segments, including chromosome 9 orphons, were left out of the earlier analysis of several hundred of the donors. A further reported finding was that TCR beta sequences accurately predicted the HLA-A and HLA-B alleles for most subjects in the first cohort. A later genetic analysis associated a missense DCLRE1C variant with V-gene and J-gene trimming of TCR beta chains, and an independent cohort replicated the association. According to the authors, the approach could potentially be generalized to other disease states and immunological phenotypes. The study gave a list of over 150 TCR beta chains associated with cytomegalovirus. Because some donors lacked HLA typing at each locus, the association tests relied only on the typed subset. The cohort was sequenced for TCR beta chains only, and without alpha or paired-chain data the features that could be detected were limited. Assigning TCR associations to individual alleles was difficult when HLA alleles, especially DR and DQ, strongly co-occurred. A later genetic analysis reported fewer N-insertions in productive TCRs among donors in an Asian-associated ancestry cluster than the roughly 620-donor mean. According to a later analysis, most CMV-associated TCR beta chains appeared to be HLA-restricted, and the HLA associations seemed to be driven largely by CMV exposure. A group of highly shared sequence variants was considered likely to be a technical artifact of the sequencing pipeline. Correlated functional status among segregating V segments might reflect linkage disequilibrium, but an unknown experimental factor could not be ruled out. Sequencing depth was assumed to be roughly uniform across donors in the presence/absence analyses, though that assumption may not hold.

Concerning this clone itself: Its antigen is currently not known. No base quality information exists; no much larger clone differs at one position.

Library method: the immunoSEQ multiplex PCR assay. A mixture of 60 forward primers for TCR Vbeta segments and 13 reverse primers for TCR Jbeta segments was used in the multiplex PCR. Amplification of the CDR3 region of rearranged TCR beta genes was performed with a multiplex PCR assay on genomic DNA. The Illumina HiSeq System was used to sequence the amplified TCR beta libraries as 87-base-pair reads. In the authors' own workflow: A later analysis counted approximately 74 million unique TCR beta chains across the 640 or so repertoires, and 10 million to 11 million of these chains were shared by at least two donors. Raw reads were error-corrected and collapsed into unique sequences with a nearest-neighbor algorithm that merged closely related sequences to remove PCR and sequencing errors. CDR3 sequences were aligned to IMGT reference sequences to assign V, D and J gene segments. For a sequence to be retained, a match of at least six nucleotides was required to both a V gene segment and a J gene segment. Rearrangements were called productive when the CDR3 lacked stop codons and stayed in frame with V and J; all others were non-productive. Following IMGT convention, CDR3 was defined as the stretch from the second conserved V-encoded cysteine to the conserved J-encoded phenylalanine. In an earlier analysis of around 570 of the donors, sequences lacking an unambiguous match to a single V gene segment were excluded. In an earlier analysis of around 600 of the donors, V segments were called functional above 56.7% productive rearrangements and were called segregating when the between-donor standard deviation exceeded 5%. To diagnose cytomegalovirus status from the catalog of TCR beta chain sequences, a statistical classification framework was built. In a later analysis, V and J genes were assigned by comparing TCR nucleotide sequences against IMGT/GENE-DB human TR gene sequences. In a later analysis, CDR3 sequences and most-parsimonious VDJ recombination scenarios were assigned using the TCRdist pipeline. In a later analysis, every TCR beta chain was defined by the combination of its CDR3 amino acid sequence and its V-gene family, and reads without a unique V-gene family were dropped. A later analysis removed several hundred highly shared, low-generation-probability nucleotide sequences to deal with suspected cross-contamination and a sequencing artifact. A later analysis calculated a clonal expansion index for each public chain from normalized within-repertoire ranks of inferred template counts. Generation probabilities in a later analysis came from a VDJ recombination model fitted to out-of-frame rearrangements, and those results were checked against IGoR. A later analysis scored TCR-TCR, TCR-HLA and TCR-CMV co-occurrence with hypergeometric tests, applying a repertoire-size bias correction to TCR pairs. To estimate false discovery rates, a later analysis permuted the HLA or CMV assignments 20 times. In a later analysis, co-occurring TCRs were grouped using DBSCAN, and TCRdist sequence similarity was added for clustering within HLA-allele-positive subsets. Repertoires with fewer than 30,000 or more than 120,000 public chains, plus five repertoires with anomalous nucleotide sharing, were excluded from co-occurrence clustering. Imported from immuneACCESS, the table was reduced by TCRdb to in-frame sequences with V and J called. These copies leave out some clones; in studies compared against another copy, an unresolved V gene accounts for under half, and the cause of the remainder is not known. V and J calls and clone size are as listed in that table; D and trimming were resolved from the DNA. For this sample there are about 89,000 clones; 79% appear just once. Approximately 2.8% of the sample goes to the ten largest clones.

The cohort consisted of some 670 healthy bone marrow donors. At the time of sampling, every cohort member was nominally healthy, though immune exposures that went unrecorded were likely present. The donor was CMV seronegative and was included in the group of hundreds of seronegative cohort members. Each donor provided a peripheral blood sample, and peripheral blood mononuclear cells were used for TCR beta sequencing. The Qiagen DNeasy Blood Extraction Kit was used to extract genomic DNA from the blood cell samples. The TCR comes from a man under 40 in good health and CMV-seronegative. Sequences were obtained from PBMCs.

In nucleotide form, the sequence is TGTGCCACCCCGACCCAGACAGGTTCTTTGGACTACACCTTC. This translates into CATPTQTGSLDYTF. This chain joins TRBV30 to TRBJ1-2, and perhaps TRBD1 as D gene, on 6 matching bases. Sequences GTSNPN (CDR1) and SVGIG (CDR2) are obtained from the germline V gene (reference sequence). Deletion took 8 bases off V and 10 bases off J, with a span of 26 bases between the germline ends. The CDR3 measures 14 amino acids from cysteine to phenylalanine. CDR3 DNA is the only sequence kept; it has 42 bases, read in frame from the first base. The full variable domain, with segments outside the CDR3 supplied by the reference TRBV30 and TRBJ1-2 proteins, appears as SQTIHQWPATLVQPVGSPLSLECTVEGTSNPNLYWYRQAAGRGLQLLFYSVGIGQISSEVPQNLSASRPQDRQFILSSKKLLLSDSGFYLCATPTQTGSLDYTFGSGTRLTVV.